The text below deals with one T cell receptor (beta chain). This CDR3 is 13 amino acids long. Trimming stripped 3 bases from V and 1 base from J, with 6 bases between. Looked up from germline, CDR1 is SGHDN and CDR2 is FVKESK. Libraries of TCR beta were made from approximately 1.9 micrograms of genomic DNA that came from cryopreserved PBMCs. This specimen belongs to a study of cytotoxic CD8 clonotypes in ibrutinib-treated CLL. Using immunoSEQ multiplex PCR, the repertoire was profiled, and TCRdb retains in-frame clones only, with some absent. The sample lists about 310,000 clones; 80% were seen once. V usage is TRBV14 and J usage is TRBJ1-2; D is unclear. This TCR derives from a human donor with chronic lymphocytic leukemia. The sequenced sample was PBMCs, obtained before ibrutinib treatment. For the CDR3, the DNA is TGTGCCAGCAGCCAGGACCTTAACTATGGCTACACCTTC. It specifies CASSQDLNYGYTF.